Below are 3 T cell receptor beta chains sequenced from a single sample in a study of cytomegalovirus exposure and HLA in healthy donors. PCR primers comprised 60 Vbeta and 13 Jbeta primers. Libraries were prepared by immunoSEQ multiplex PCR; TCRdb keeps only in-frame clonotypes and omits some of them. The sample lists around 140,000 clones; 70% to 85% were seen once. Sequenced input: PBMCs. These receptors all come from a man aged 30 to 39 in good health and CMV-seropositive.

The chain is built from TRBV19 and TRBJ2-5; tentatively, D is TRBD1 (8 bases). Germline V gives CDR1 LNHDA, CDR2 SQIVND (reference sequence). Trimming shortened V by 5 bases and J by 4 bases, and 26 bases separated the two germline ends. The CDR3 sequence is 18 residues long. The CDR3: CASSGTARLDREGETQYF. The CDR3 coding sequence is TGTGCCAGTAGTGGGACCGCACGGTTGGACAGGGAGGGAGAGACCCAGTACTTC. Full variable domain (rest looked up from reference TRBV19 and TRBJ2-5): DGGITQSPKYLFRKEGQNVTLSCEQNLNHDAMYWYRQDPGQGLRLIYYSQIVNDFQKGDIAEGYSVSREKKESFPLTVTSAQKNPTAFYLCASSGTARLDREGETQYFGPGTRLLVL.

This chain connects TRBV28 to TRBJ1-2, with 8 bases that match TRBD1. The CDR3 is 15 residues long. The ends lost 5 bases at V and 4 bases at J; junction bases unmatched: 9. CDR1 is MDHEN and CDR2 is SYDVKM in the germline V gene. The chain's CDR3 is CASSGDRSPFYGYTF. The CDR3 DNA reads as TGTGCCAGCAGTGGGGACAGGAGCCCCTTCTATGGCTACACCTTC.

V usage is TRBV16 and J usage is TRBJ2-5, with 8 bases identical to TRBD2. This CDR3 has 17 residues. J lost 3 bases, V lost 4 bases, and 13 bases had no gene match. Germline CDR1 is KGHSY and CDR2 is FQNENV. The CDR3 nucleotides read TGTGCCAGCAGCCCGGATTACGGGAGGGAACGGGAAGAGACCCAGTACTTC. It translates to CASSPDYGREREETQYF.